These T cell receptor beta chains were read from a single sample in a study of T cells in Graves' hyperthyroidism and ophthalmopathy. MiXCR, run by TCRdb on the multiplex PCR reads, gives a single entry per CDR3 protein. The sample includes about 640,000 distinct CDR3 sequences, about 14% seen only once; the top ten take approximately 13%. The sequencing input was blood. Receptors were obtained from a woman aged 45-59 years with Graves' ophthalmopathy. CDR3s include the opening cysteine and the closing phenylalanine or tryptophan. D genes are given only for firm matches. Rows may omit the clone size; those that give it use once, few, many or a size class.

CASSPSEDYNEQFF	TGTGCCAGCAGTCCTAGCGAGGACTACAATGAGCAGTTCTTC	14	many	-	TRBV3-1	TRBJ2-1
CASRSGSFNNEQFF	TGTGCCAGCCGAAGCGGGAGTTTTAACAATGAGCAGTTCTTC	14	many	TRBD2	TRBV28	TRBJ2-1
CAWGRDRGRETQYF	TGTGCCTGGGGTAGGGACAGGGGGCGAGAGACCCAGTACTTC	14	many	TRBD1	TRBV30	TRBJ2-5
CASRKNTGTGRTGELFF	TGTGCCAGCAGGAAGAATACAGGGACAGGGAGAACCGGGGAGCTGTTTTTT	17	few	TRBD1	TRBV7-9	TRBJ2-2
CASSQGIESVTPREQYF	TGCGCCAGCAGCCAAGGGATAGAGTCGGTGACCCCGCGCGAGCAGTACTTC	17	-	-	TRBV4-1	TRBJ2-7
CASRETGTGGDYGYTF	TGTGCCAGCAGGGAAACCGGGACAGGGGGCGACTATGGCTACACCTTC	16	few	TRBD1	TRBV6-1	TRBJ1-2
CASSSIRTVRGYTF	TGTGCCAGCAGCTCCATCAGGACAGTGCGGGGCTACACCTTC	14	few	-	TRBV27	TRBJ1-2
CASSTKGGRSLNTEAFF	TGTGCCAGCAGCACGAAGGGGGGACGGAGCCTGAACACTGAAGCTTTCTTT	17	many	-	TRBV7-9	TRBJ1-1
CASSLIAGSYNEQFF	TGTGCCAGCAGTTTAATAGCGGGTAGCTACAATGAGCAGTTCTTC	15	many	TRBD2	TRBV27	TRBJ2-1
CASSQDGGGPPQAFF	TGTGCCAGCAGCCAAGATGGGGGCGGGCCGCCACAAGCTTTCTTT	15	many	-	TRBV3-1	TRBJ1-1
CASSSSDTYEQYF	TGTGCCAGCAGTTCCTCAGATACCTACGAGCAGTACTTC	13	many	-	TRBV28	TRBJ2-7
CSARETGVSYEQYF	TGCAGTGCTAGAGAAACAGGCGTCTCCTACGAGCAGTACTTC	14	many	-	TRBV20-1	TRBJ2-7
CASTDTERGYTF	TGTGCCAGTACAGATACGGAGAGGGGCTACACCTTC	12	-	-	TRBV19	TRBJ1-2
CSASRSTHNEQFF	TGCAGTGCTAGTCGCAGCACCCACAATGAGCAGTTCTTC	13	many	-	TRBV20-1	TRBJ2-1